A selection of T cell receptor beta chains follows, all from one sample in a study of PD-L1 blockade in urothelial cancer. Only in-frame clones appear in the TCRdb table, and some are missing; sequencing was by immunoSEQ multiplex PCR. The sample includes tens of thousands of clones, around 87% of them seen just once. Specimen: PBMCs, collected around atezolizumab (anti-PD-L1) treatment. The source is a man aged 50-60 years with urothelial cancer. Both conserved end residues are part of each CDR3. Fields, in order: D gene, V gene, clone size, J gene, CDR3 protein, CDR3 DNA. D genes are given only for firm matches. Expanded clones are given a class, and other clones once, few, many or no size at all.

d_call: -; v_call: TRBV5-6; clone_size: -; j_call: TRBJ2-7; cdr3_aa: CASSLGGGYEQYF; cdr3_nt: TGTGCCAGCAGCTTGGGAGGGGGCTACGAGCAGTACTTC
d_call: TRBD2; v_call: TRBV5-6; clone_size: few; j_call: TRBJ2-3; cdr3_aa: CASSSTRLAVHTDTQYF; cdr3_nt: TGTGCCAGCAGCTCCACCCGACTAGCGGTTCACACAGATACGCAGTATTTT
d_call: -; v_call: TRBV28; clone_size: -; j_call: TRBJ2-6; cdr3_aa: CATAGSGAGANVLTF; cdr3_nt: TGTGCCACCGCCGGGAGTGGGGCTGGGGCCAACGTCCTGACTTTC
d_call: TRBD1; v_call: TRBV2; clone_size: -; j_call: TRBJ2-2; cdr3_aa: CASSETGWAGELFF; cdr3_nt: TGTGCCAGCAGCGAGACAGGGTGGGCCGGGGAGCTGTTTTTT
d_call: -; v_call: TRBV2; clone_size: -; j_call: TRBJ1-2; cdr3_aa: CASSESGQFNYGYTF; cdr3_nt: TGTGCCAGCAGTGAATCCGGACAGTTCAACTATGGCTACACCTTC
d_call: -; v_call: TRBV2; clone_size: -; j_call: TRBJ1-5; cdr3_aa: CASRADRLSNQPQHF; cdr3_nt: TGTGCCAGCAGAGCTGACAGACTTAGCAATCAGCCCCAGCATTTT
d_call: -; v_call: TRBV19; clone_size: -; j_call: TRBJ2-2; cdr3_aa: CASTYPVVAPGTGELFF; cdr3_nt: TGTGCCAGTACCTACCCCGTCGTCGCCCCGGGCACCGGGGAGCTGTTTTTT
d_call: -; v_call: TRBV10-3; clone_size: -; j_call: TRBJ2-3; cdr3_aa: CAISESTDLWHPDTQYF; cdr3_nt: TGTGCCATCAGTGAGTCGACTGACTTATGGCACCCAGATACGCAGTATTTT
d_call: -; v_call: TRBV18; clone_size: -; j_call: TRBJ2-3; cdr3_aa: CASSPGQADTQYF; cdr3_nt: TGTGCCAGCTCACCCGGTCAGGCAGATACGCAGTATTTT
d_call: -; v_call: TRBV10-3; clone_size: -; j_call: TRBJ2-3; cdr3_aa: CAISESRDSSTDTQYF; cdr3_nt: TGTGCCATCAGTGAGTCACGGGACTCAAGCACAGATACGCAGTATTTT
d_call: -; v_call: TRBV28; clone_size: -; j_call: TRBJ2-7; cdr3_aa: CASRQGGKNEQYF; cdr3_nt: TGTGCCAGCAGGCAGGGGGGTAAAAACGAGCAGTACTTC
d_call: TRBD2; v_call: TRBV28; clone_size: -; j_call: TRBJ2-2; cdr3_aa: CASRSGLAGELFF; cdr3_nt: TGTGCCAGCAGGTCGGGACTAGCGGGAGAGCTGTTTTTT
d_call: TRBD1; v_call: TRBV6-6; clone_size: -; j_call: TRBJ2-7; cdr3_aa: CASRSGTGGNEQYF; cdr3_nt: TGTGCCAGCAGATCCGGGACAGGGGGCAACGAGCAGTACTTC
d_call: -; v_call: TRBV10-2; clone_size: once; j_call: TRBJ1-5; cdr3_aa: CASRAQGARNQPQHF; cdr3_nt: TGCGCCAGCAGAGCCCAGGGTGCGCGCAATCAGCCCCAGCATTTT
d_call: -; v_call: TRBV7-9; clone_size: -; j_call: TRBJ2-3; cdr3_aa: CASSLPTGFTDTQYF; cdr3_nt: TGTGCCAGCAGCTTACCTACAGGGTTCACAGATACGCAGTATTTT
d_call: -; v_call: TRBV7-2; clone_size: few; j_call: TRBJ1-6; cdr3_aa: CASSPEIGANSPLHF; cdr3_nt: TGTGCCAGCAGCCCCGAGATAGGGGCCAATTCACCCCTCCACTTT
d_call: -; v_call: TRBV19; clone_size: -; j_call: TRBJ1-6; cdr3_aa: CASSIGDINSPLHF; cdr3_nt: TGTGCCAGTAGTATCGGGGACATTAATTCACCCCTCCACTTT
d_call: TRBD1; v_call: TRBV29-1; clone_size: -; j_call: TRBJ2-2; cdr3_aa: CSAVRDRVGTGELFF; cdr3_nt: TGCAGCGCGGTCCGGGACAGGGTTGGCACCGGGGAGCTGTTTTTT
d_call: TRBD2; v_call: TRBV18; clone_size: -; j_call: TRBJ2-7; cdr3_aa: CASSPSGGLTYEQYF; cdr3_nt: TGTGCCAGCTCCCCTAGCGGGGGCCTTACCTACGAGCAGTACTTC
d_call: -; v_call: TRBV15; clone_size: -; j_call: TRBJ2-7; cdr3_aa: CATSRGQATYEQYF; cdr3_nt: TGTGCCACCAGCAGAGGACAGGCCACCTACGAGCAGTACTTC
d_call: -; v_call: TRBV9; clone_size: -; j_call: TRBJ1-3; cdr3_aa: CASSLTGLVGNTIYF; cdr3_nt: TGTGCCAGCAGCTTAACGGGACTAGTTGGAAACACCATATATTTT
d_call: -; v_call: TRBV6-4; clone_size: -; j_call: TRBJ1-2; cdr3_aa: CASSDSEGVRGYTF; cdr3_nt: TGTGCCAGCAGTGACTCGGAAGGGGTTCGCGGCTACACCTTC
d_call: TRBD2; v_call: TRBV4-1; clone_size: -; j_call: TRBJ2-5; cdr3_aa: CASSQAQTSGRGTQYF; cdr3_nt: TGCGCCAGCAGCCAAGCCCAGACTAGCGGCCGAGGGACCCAGTACTTC
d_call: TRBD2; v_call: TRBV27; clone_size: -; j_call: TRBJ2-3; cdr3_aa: CASSRMGLAGGGTDTQYF; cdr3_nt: TGTGCCAGCAGTCGTATGGGACTAGCGGGAGGGGGCACAGATACGCAGTATTTT
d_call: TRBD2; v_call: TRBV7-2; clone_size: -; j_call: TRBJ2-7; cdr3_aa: CASSLNAGGPYEQYF; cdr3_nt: TGTGCCAGCAGCTTAAATGCGGGAGGGCCCTACGAGCAGTACTTC
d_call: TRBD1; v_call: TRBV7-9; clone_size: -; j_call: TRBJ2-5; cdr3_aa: CASSSRDRGKETQYF; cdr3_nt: TGTGCCAGCAGCAGTAGGGACAGGGGTAAAGAGACCCAGTACTTC
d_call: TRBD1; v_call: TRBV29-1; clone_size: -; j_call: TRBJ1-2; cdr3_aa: CSVTGDNYGYTF; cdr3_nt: TGCAGCGTGACAGGGGATAACTATGGCTACACCTTC
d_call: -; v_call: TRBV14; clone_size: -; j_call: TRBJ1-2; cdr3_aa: CASSQNRGTIVGGYTF; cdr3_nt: TGTGCCAGCAGCCAAAATCGGGGGACCATCGTCGGTGGCTACACCTTC
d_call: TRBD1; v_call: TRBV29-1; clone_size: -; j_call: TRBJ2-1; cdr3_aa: CSVARTGGRGRVSYNEQFF; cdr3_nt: TGCAGCGTTGCCCGGACAGGCGGTCGGGGACGAGTCTCCTACAATGAGCAGTTCTTC
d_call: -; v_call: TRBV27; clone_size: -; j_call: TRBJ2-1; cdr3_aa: CASSPTGLYNEQFF; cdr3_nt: TGTGCCAGCAGCCCAACAGGTCTCTACAATGAGCAGTTCTTC
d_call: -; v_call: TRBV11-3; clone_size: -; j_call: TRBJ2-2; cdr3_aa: CASSLGGNAGELFF; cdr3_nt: TGTGCCAGCAGCCTCGGGGGAAACGCCGGGGAGCTGTTTTTT